Below, 31 T cell receptor beta chains from the same sample are listed, as sequenced in a study of CD4 T cell repertoires in COVID-19 (dated by TCRdb to the early 2020s). Per the publication, the time point label means: sample from a COVID-19-recovered individual after infection. The library was obtained by the immunoSEQ multiplex PCR assay. Imported from immuneACCESS, the table was reduced by TCRdb to in-frame sequences with V and J called. These copies leave out some clones; in studies compared against another copy, an unresolved V gene accounts for under half, and the cause of the remainder is not known. This sample has 60,000 to 90,000 clones in its table, and about four fifths of those were observed once. In total, the top ten clones hold about 0.5% of the sample. The sample was CD4+ T cells from peripheral blood, taken after recovery from COVID-19. The receptors come from a human donor who had COVID-19.

The chain links TRBV4-1 to TRBJ2-1; a weak D match, TRBD1 (6 bases). CDR3 size: 17 residues. Germline V CDR1 and CDR2: MGHRA, YSYEKL. V lost 4 bases and J lost 8, with 24 bases in between. Written as DNA, the CDR3 is TGCGCCAGCAGCCCCCCCTCCAGGGGCATTACGAAGGATGAGCAGTTCTTC. Translated: CASSPPSRGITKDEQFF.

The rearrangement joins TRBV7-8 to TRBJ1-1; D is possibly TRBD1 (5 bases). Trimming removed 5 bases at V and 1 base at J, with 8 bases between. Germline V gene data show CDR1 as SGHVS and CDR2 as FQNEAQ. The CDR3 extends over 13 amino acids. CDR3 sequence: CASSLTGNTEAFF. CDR3 sequence (DNA): TGTGCCAGCAGCCTTACAGGGAACACTGAAGCTTTCTTT.

This chain uses TRBV5-1 with TRBJ2-3, with D uncertain. Germline CDR1 and CDR2: SGHRS and YFSETQ. The V and J ends lost 3 bases and 0 bases respectively, with 11 bases between them. The CDR3 spans 15 residues. This CDR3 reads CASSSRPVSTDTQYF. DNA of the CDR3: TGCGCCAGCAGCTCGAGACCCGTAAGCACAGATACGCAGTATTTT.

The chain combines TRBV11-2 with TRBJ1-4; D may be TRBD1 (5 bases). Trimming pared 0 bases from V and 6 bases from J, leaving 11 bases between. The CDR3 extends over 15 amino acids. Germline assignment: CDR1 SGHAT and CDR2 FQNNGV. In DNA form, the CDR3 reads TGTGCCAGCAGCTTAGATCAGGGAGTTTATGAAAAACTGTTTTTT. Residues: CASSLDQGVYEKLFF.

This chain links TRBV6-5 with TRBJ1-2; D is perhaps TRBD1 (6 bases). This CDR3 contains 15 residues. The ends were cut back, 6 bases at V and 5 bases at J, with 19 bases in the middle. CDR1 is MNHEY, CDR2 SVGAGI, per germline. CDR3 nucleotides: TGTGCCAGCAGCCGCGCCGGGACACCGATATATGGCTACACCTTC. Translated: CASSRAGTPIYGYTF.

The rearrangement links TRBV19 to TRBJ1-1; tentatively, D is TRBD1 (6 bases). The germline V and J ends were trimmed by 6 bases and 6 bases, with 20 bases remaining between them. The length of the CDR3 is 15 residues. The germline V gene has CDR1 LNHDA and CDR2 SQIVND (reference sequence). The CDR3 region has the DNA TGTGCCAGTAGCCCCAAGGGGGACTGGGGACCTGAAGCTTTCTTT. Its translation: CASSPKGDWGPEAFF.

J is TRBJ2-3 and V is TRBV6-4; D could derive from TRBD1 or TRBD2 (5 bases each). This CDR3 has 12 residues. Per germline, CDR1 MRHNA and CDR2 SNTAGT. V lost 3 bases, J lost 11 bases, and 12 bases lay in between. The CDR3 loop is CASSDQGPQQYF. For the CDR3, the DNA is TGTGCCAGCAGTGATCAGGGACCACAGCAGTATTTT.

This clone was seen only a few times. The CDR3 coding sequence is TGTGCCAGCTCACCCGGAGGAAATCAGCCCCAGCATTTT. Amino acids: CASSPGGNQPQHF. The chain combines TRBV18 with TRBJ1-5; D gene uncertain. Trimming pared 3 bases from V and 4 bases from J, leaving 7 bases between. In germline, CDR1 is KGHSH, CDR2 LQKENI. CDR3 length equals 13 residues.

This clone was detected a few times. V is TRBV9 and J is TRBJ2-3, with D tentatively TRBD2 (6 bases). Germline assignment: CDR1 SGDLS and CDR2 YYNGEE. Deletions cut 0 bases from V and 0 bases from J, with 11 bases between. The CDR3 consists of 16 residues. The CDR3 nucleotides read TGTGCCAGCAGCGTAGGCGGGGCCCTAAGCACAGATACGCAGTATTTT. It is translated as CASSVGGALSTDTQYF.

This clone was seen once. The gene calls are TRBV5-1 and TRBJ2-1; no clear D. Germline CDR1 SGHRS, CDR2 YFSETQ. The CDR3 is made up of 15 amino acids. The ends were cut back, 0 bases at V and 3 bases at J, with 10 bases in the middle. The CDR3 reads CASSLDNPNYNEQFF. CDR3 nucleotide sequence: TGCGCCAGCAGCTTGGACAACCCGAACTACAATGAGCAGTTCTTC.

V and J are TRBV4-2 and TRBJ2-3; 9 bases line up with TRBD2. The CDR3 is 16 residues long. V lost 2 bases, J lost 6 bases, and 9 bases stayed unmatched. The V gene's germline CDR1 is LGHNA and CDR2 YNFKEQ. For the CDR3, the DNA is TGTGCCAGCAGCCAACGGGCGGGGGGGGTTACTGATACGCAGTATTTT. This translates into CASSQRAGGVTDTQYF.

J is TRBJ2-5 and V is TRBV6-5; 8 positions match TRBD2. CDR1 is MNHEY, CDR2 SVGAGI, per germline. After removal of 4 bases from V and 7 bases from J, the junction contained 11 bases not matched to a gene. CDR3 size: 15 residues. CDR3 sequence: CASSSGTRGVGTQYF. The CDR3 coding sequence is TGTGCCAGCAGTTCCGGGACTAGAGGAGTTGGGACCCAGTACTTC.

The V and J genes are TRBV7-9 and TRBJ2-5; D unresolved. Germline loops: CDR1 SEHNR, CDR2 FQNEAQ (reference sequence). The CDR3 sequence is 12 residues long. The V end was cut by 6 bases, the J end by 4 bases, with 9 bases between. The CDR3 loop is CASSRLGETQYF. The CDR3 DNA reads TGTGCCAGCAGTCGGCTTGGAGAGACCCAGTACTTC.

The J gene is TRBJ2-5, the V gene TRBV7-2; D gene uncertain. The CDR3 covers 14 residues. The germline CDR1 and CDR2 sequences are SGHTA and FQGNSA. Trimming took off 1 base at V and 0 bases at J, with 6 bases between the two ends. CDR3 nucleotides: TGTGCCAGCAGCTTAGGAATTAACCAAGAGACCCAGTACTTC. This encodes CASSLGINQETQYF.

The chain uses TRBV6-5 and TRBJ2-5; D perhaps matches TRBD2 (6 bases). The CDR3 totals 14 residues. V lost 6 bases, J lost 1 base, and 12 bases lay in between. Germline loops: CDR1 MNHEY, CDR2 SVGAGI. CDR3 coding DNA: TGTGCCAGCAGACCCGGGAGCCCCCAAGAGACCCAGTACTTC. It yields the protein CASRPGSPQETQYF.

The chain couples TRBV29-1 to TRBJ2-2; no clear D. Per the germline V gene, CDR1 is SQVTM and CDR2 is ANQGSEA. V was trimmed by 7 bases and J by 4 bases, leaving 16 bases between them. The CDR3 is 14 amino acids. For the CDR3, the DNA is TGCAGCGAGTCCCAGACGGAATCCACCGGGGAGCTGTTTTTT. It codes for CSESQTESTGELFF.

V and J are TRBV2 and TRBJ2-1, with D uncertain. The CDR3 totals 12 residues. The V gene lost 6 bases and the J gene lost 8 bases, with 11 bases spanning the gap. Germline V gene data show CDR1 as SNHLY and CDR2 as FYNNEI. CDR3 nucleotides: TGTGCCAGCAGATTGAGGAGCGATGAGCAGTTCTTC. It specifies CASRLRSDEQFF.

V is TRBV5-1 and J is TRBJ2-7; D is undetermined. Deletions cut 4 bases from V and 0 bases from J, with 8 bases between. CDR3 length equals 13 residues. The germline V gene has CDR1 SGHRS and CDR2 YFSETQ. The CDR3 coding sequence is TGCGCCAGCAGCCTTTCCCCCTCCTACGAGCAGTACTTC. This translates into CASSLSPSYEQYF.

The gene calls are TRBV12-3 or TRBV12-4 and TRBJ2-2; D is ambiguous. This CDR3 is 13 amino acids long. Deletions cut 6 bases from V and 0 bases from J, with 5 bases between. Written as DNA, the CDR3 is TGTGCCAGCAGAGGGTCGAACACCGGGGAGCTGTTTTTT. Translation: CASRGSNTGELFF.

This clone was observed a few times. V and J are TRBV7-9 and TRBJ1-1; TRBD1 matches at 9 bases. Germline V gives CDR1 SEHNR, CDR2 FQNEAQ (reference sequence). V lost 6 bases to trimming and J lost 5 bases; unmatched junction nucleotides: 10. The CDR3 covers 15 residues. DNA for the CDR3: TGTGCCAGCAGTCAATTCGGGACAGGGAAGACTGAAGCTTTCTTT. Its translation: CASSQFGTGKTEAFF.

The chain is built from TRBV27 and TRBJ1-1, with no clear D. Germline-derived CDR1 and CDR2 are MNHEY and SMNVEV (reference sequence). The V end lost 6 bases, the J end lost 2 bases, and 10 bases lay between the germline ends. This CDR3 is 13 amino acids long. CDR3: CASSKGYNTEAFF. The CDR3 nucleotides are TGTGCCAGCAGCAAGGGTTACAACACTGAAGCTTTCTTT.

The V and J genes are TRBV19 and TRBJ2-2; D call uncertain. CDR1 is LNHDA and CDR2 is SQIVND in the germline V gene (reference sequence). The CDR3 has 15 residues. Trimming left V 5 bases short and J 3 bases short, with 13 bases between. This CDR3 reads CASSPLTVDTGELFF. CDR3 DNA sequence: TGTGCCAGTAGTCCCCTCACGGTTGACACCGGGGAGCTGTTTTTT.

The rearrangement uses TRBV5-1 and TRBJ2-3, with D possibly being TRBD2 (7 bases). The CDR3 is 19 amino acids. Deletions cut 0 bases from V and 2 bases from J, with 22 bases between. The germline gives CDR1 SGHRS, CDR2 YFSETQ. CDR3 loop: CASSLALGIGGRDTDTQYF. In DNA, the CDR3 is TGCGCCAGCAGCTTGGCTCTGGGGATCGGGGGGCGAGACACAGATACGCAGTATTTT.

This clone was counted a single time. The chain employs TRBV7-8 and TRBJ2-3, with TRBD1 matching 8 bases. The CDR3 extends over 15 amino acids. V lost 6 bases, J lost 1 base, and 6 bases stayed unmatched. Germline V CDR1 and CDR2: SGHVS, FQNEAQ. The CDR3 DNA is TGTGCCAGCAGTTCCCGGGACAGGCGCACAGATACGCAGTATTTT. Translated, it gives CASSSRDRRTDTQYF.

This sequence joins TRBV5-1 and TRBJ1-3, with TRBD1 as a possible D gene (6 bases). Trimming pared 5 bases from V and 4 bases from J, leaving 13 bases between. The CDR3 consists of 14 residues. Germline loops: CDR1 SGHRS, CDR2 YFSETQ. CDR3 loop: CASSSGAPGNTIYF. The DNA for the CDR3 is TGCGCCAGCAGTTCGGGGGCTCCCGGAAACACCATATATTTT.

CDR3 sequence: CASSLTDIPDTQYF. CDR3 sequence (DNA): TGTGCCAGCAGCTTGACGGACATACCAGATACGCAGTATTTT. The chain links TRBV5-8 to TRBJ2-3; D is perhaps TRBD1 (5 bases). The V end was cut by 1 base, the J end by 4 bases, with 10 bases between. This CDR3 is 14 amino acids long. Germline V CDR1 and CDR2: SGHTS, YDEGEE.

The rearrangement joins TRBV5-1 to TRBJ2-5; D not certain. Germline V CDR1 and CDR2: SGHRS, YFSETQ. Trimming took 0 bases from V and 2 from J, leaving 8 bases between them. CDR3 length: 14 residues. CDR3 bases: TGCGCCAGCAGCTTGGTAGGGATGCAAGAGACCCAGTACTTC. Its protein is CASSLVGMQETQYF.

By frequency in the sample, this clone is medium-sized. The chain joins TRBV6-5 to TRBJ1-2, with TRBD1 matching over 8 bases. The CDR3 is 14 amino acids. The germline gives CDR1 MNHEY, CDR2 SVGAGI. Trimming took 6 bases from V and 7 from J; bases not matched to a gene: 10. The CDR3 DNA reads TGTGCCAGCAGGATGGGACAGGAGCGTCCTGGCTACACCTTC. This sequence encodes CASRMGQERPGYTF.

The CDR3 protein is CASSLGQASSYEQYF. The CDR3 DNA sequence: TGTGCCAGCAGTTTGGGGCAGGCCAGCTCCTACGAGCAGTACTTC. J is TRBJ2-7 and V is TRBV28; D possibly corresponds to TRBD1 (5 bases). From germline, CDR1 is MDHEN and CDR2 SYDVKM. Between the trimmed V and J ends, which lost 3 bases and 0 bases, there was a span of 12 bases. This CDR3 region has 15 residues.

The rearrangement links TRBV14 to TRBJ1-2, with D possibly TRBD1 on 5 matching bases. V was trimmed by 1 base and J by 2 bases, leaving 11 bases between them. Germline values: CDR1 SGHDN, CDR2 FVKESK. There are 15 residues in the CDR3. The CDR3 here is CASSQVQGWNYGYTF. The CDR3 region has the DNA TGTGCCAGCAGCCAAGTCCAGGGCTGGAACTATGGCTACACCTTC.

The chain uses TRBV27 and TRBJ1-2; tentatively, D is TRBD1 (6 bases). V lost 2 bases and J 8 bases, leaving 18 bases between the germline ends. Germline V gives CDR1 MNHEY, CDR2 SMNVEV (reference sequence). This CDR3 is built from 15 residues. The CDR3 sequence: CASSLTNRDHRGYTF. In DNA form, the CDR3 reads TGTGCCAGCAGTTTAACTAACAGGGATCATCGGGGCTACACCTTC.